A selection of T cell receptor beta chains follows, all from one sample in a study of shared clonotypes between healthy human individuals. Sequencing used immunoSEQ multiplex PCR; TCRdb keeps in-frame clones, though not all of them. The sample gives about 1.1 million clones, 60% to 85% of which show up once; 0.89% is in the top ten. Input material: memory CD4+ T cells from PBMCs. The source is a man in his late teens or twenties in good health. Some clones in this sample may be carry-over from other donors' samples. Both conserved end residues are part of each CDR3. Fields, in order: J gene, D gene, V gene, clone size, CDR3 DNA, CDR3 protein. A D gene is named only where the DNA matches it firmly. Expanded clones are given a class, and other clones once, few, many or no size at all.

>TRBJ2-3|.|TRBV6-5|.
TGTGCCAGCAATAGTCCCCCAGATACGCAGTATTTT
CASNSPPDTQYF
>TRBJ2-7|TRBD2|TRBV4-1|few
TGCGCCAGCAGCCAAGCCGGACTAGCGGCTCCCCACGAGCAGTACTTC
CASSQAGLAAPHEQYF
>TRBJ1-6|.|TRBV30|.
TGTGCCTGGAGTCAAGTGCTTCTGTCACCCCTCCACTTT
CAWSQVLLSPLHF
>TRBJ1-2|.|TRBV28|.
TGTGCCAGCAGTACTGACAGGAGGTATGGCTACACCTTC
CASSTDRRYGYTF
>TRBJ1-4|.|TRBV19|.
TGTGCCAGTAGGCTGGGGGCCCTGGGGAATGAAAAACTGTTTTTT
CASRLGALGNEKLFF
>TRBJ2-1|.|TRBV27|.
TGTGCCAGCAGTCTCGGGCGGATCTCCTACAATGAGCAGTTCTTC
CASSLGRISYNEQFF
>TRBJ2-7|TRBD2|TRBV10-3|.
TGTGCCATCAGTGAGATAGCGGGAGGGTCCTACGAGCAGTACTTC
CAISEIAGGSYEQYF
>TRBJ2-3|.|TRBV29-1|.
TGCAGCGTTGAAGGGGGCAGGGGGGCAGATACGCAGTATTTT
CSVEGGRGADTQYF
>TRBJ2-3|TRBD2|TRBV5-1|.
TGCGCCAGCAGCCGCCTTGAGACTAGCGGGCCCACAGATACGCAGTATTTT
CASSRLETSGPTDTQYF
>TRBJ2-3|.|TRBV11-1|.
TGTGCCAGCACCCCGCAGGGACCTGAAGATACGCAGTATTTT
CASTPQGPEDTQYF
>TRBJ1-1|TRBD1|TRBV7-3|.
TGTGCCAGCAGCGGGGAGGGACAGGGAAGAACTGAAGCTTTCTTT
CASSGEGQGRTEAFF
>TRBJ2-3|.|TRBV6-5|.
TGTGCCAGCAGCAGCTCTTTGACAGCATTGGGTACGCAGTATTTT
CASSSSLTALGTQYF
>TRBJ2-1|.|TRBV27|.
TGTGCCAGCAGTTCCCACCGCGGGGACAATGAGCAGTTCTTC
CASSSHRGDNEQFF
>TRBJ2-2|.|TRBV7-3|few
TGTGCCAGCAGCTTAACTGGGCGGGCAAACACCGGGGAGCTGTTTTTT
CASSLTGRANTGELFF
>TRBJ2-1|TRBD2|TRBV2|.
TGTGCCAGCAGCCGTTCAGCGGGAGGTTCTAATGAGCAGTTCTTC
CASSRSAGGSNEQFF
>TRBJ1-5|TRBD1|TRBV23-1|.
TGCGCCAGCAGTCAATGTGAGGGGGCCCGGAGCAATCAGCCCCAGCATTTT
CASSQCEGARSNQPQHF
>TRBJ1-5|TRBD1|TRBV7-2|.
TGTGCCAGCAGCTTAGCGCCGACAGGGGCCGGTCAGCCCCAGCATTTT
CASSLAPTGAGQPQHF
>TRBJ2-7|TRBD2|TRBV27|.
TGTGCCAGTTCAAGTCCCGGGACTAGTTCTTACGAGCAGTACTTC
CASSSPGTSSYEQYF
>TRBJ2-3|TRBD2|TRBV7-2|.
TGTGCCAGCAGCTTAGCGTTCGGGACTAGCGCAGATACGCAGTATTTT
CASSLAFGTSADTQYF
>TRBJ1-4|.|TRBV28|.
TGTGCCAGCGAAGGGGGTTCTAATGAAAAACTGTTTTTT
CASEGGSNEKLFF
>TRBJ2-5|.|TRBV5-1|.
TGCGCCAGCAGCTTTGAACCGGGAGAGTACCAAGAGACCCAGTACTTC
CASSFEPGEYQETQYF
>TRBJ2-7|TRBD1|TRBV5-1|.
TGCGCCAGCAGCTTGCCGCGGACAGGGGCCGCCTACGAGCAGTACTTC
CASSLPRTGAAYEQYF
>TRBJ1-6|.|TRBV29-1|.
TGCAGCCCTGGCCCACAGGGTCGGAAGGGTTCACCCCTCCACTTT
CSPGPQGRKGSPLHF
>TRBJ2-2|TRBD1|TRBV19|many
TGTGCCAGTAGTAAACAGACAGGGGGGAACACCGGGGAGCTGTTTTTT
CASSKQTGGNTGELFF
>TRBJ1-1|TRBD1|TRBV7-9|.
TGTGCCAGCAGCTCGACAGGGGACGCTGAAGCTTTCTTT
CASSSTGDAEAFF
>TRBJ2-7|.|TRBV25-1|.
TGTGCCAGCAGCCCCCGCGGGGTAACCGAGCAGTACTTC
CASSPRGVTEQYF
>TRBJ2-5|.|TRBV5-1|.
TGCGCCAGCAGCGAGGGGAAGACCCAGTACTTC
CASSEGKTQYF
>TRBJ1-2|.|TRBV5-1|.
TGCGCCAGCGGTACAGGGAACTATGGCTACACCTTC
CASGTGNYGYTF
>TRBJ2-3|.|TRBV2|.
TGTGCCAGCACCTATGGCGGAAACTCAGATACGCAGTATTTT
CASTYGGNSDTQYF
>TRBJ2-7|.|TRBV23-1|.
TGCGCCAGCAGTCAATCGCGGGACAGAGGCTACGAGCAGTACTTC
CASSQSRDRGYEQYF
>TRBJ2-7|.|TRBV28|.
TGTGCCAGTAGCAGTAGGCGGGGGCCCTACGAGCAGTACTTC
CASSSRRGPYEQYF
>TRBJ1-2|TRBD1|TRBV5-4|.
TGTGCCAGCAGCCCCGGACAGGGGTTATACTATGGCTACACCTTC
CASSPGQGLYYGYTF
>TRBJ1-5|.|TRBV28|.
TGTGCCAGCAGCGAGGGTGGGTATAGCAATCAGCCCCAGCATTTT
CASSEGGYSNQPQHF
>TRBJ1-2|.|TRBV6-6|many
TGTGCCAGCAGCCCCGGGGGGGCCTATGGCTACACCTTC
CASSPGGAYGYTF
>TRBJ1-1|TRBD1|TRBV5-1|.
TGCGCCAGCAGCTCCGGACAGGCTGACACTGAAGCTTTCTTT
CASSSGQADTEAFF
>TRBJ1-4|TRBD1|TRBV5-1|.
TGCGCCAGCAGCTTACAGGGGGCTGGCCTTGAAAAACTGTTTTTT
CASSLQGAGLEKLFF
>TRBJ2-1|TRBD2|TRBV11-3|.
TGTGCCAGCAGCGCTAGCGGAGCTTCCTACAATGAGCAGTTCTTC
CASSASGASYNEQFF
>TRBJ2-7|.|TRBV21-1|few
TGTGCCAGCAGCAAAGTGGAGACAGGGGGCTCCTACGAGCAGTACTTC
CASSKVETGGSYEQYF
>TRBJ2-2|.|TRBV27|.
TGTGCCAGCAGCCAATTAAACACCGGGGAGCTGTTTTTT
CASSQLNTGELFF
>TRBJ2-5|TRBD1|TRBV5-1|.
TGCGCCAGCTATTCGGTTCCAGGGGGACAAGAGACCCAGTACTTC
CASYSVPGGQETQYF
>TRBJ1-1|.|TRBV28|once
TGTGCCAGCAGTTTCAGTCGAACTGAAGCTTTCTTT
CASSFSRTEAFF
>TRBJ1-6|.|TRBV7-9|.
TGTGCCAGCAGCTTAGATACGCAGGGAAATTCACCCCTCCACTTT
CASSLDTQGNSPLHF
>TRBJ2-2|TRBD2|TRBV5-1|.
TGCGCCAGCAGCCCCTTAGCGGGAGGAAGGACCGGGGAGCTGTTTTTT
CASSPLAGGRTGELFF
>TRBJ1-3|.|TRBV6-1|.
TGTGCCAGCAGTGAAATCGGAACGGGACGCCGCTCTGGAAACACCATATATTTT
CASSEIGTGRRSGNTIYF
>TRBJ1-1|.|TRBV30|many
TGTGCCTGGGCCGTCGGGGGGGCCACTGAAGCTTTCTTT
CAWAVGGATEAFF
>TRBJ2-2|TRBD2|TRBV7-9|.
TGTGCCAGCAGCTTAGAACTAGCGGAACAATCCGGGGAGCTGTTTTTT
CASSLELAEQSGELFF
>TRBJ1-4|.|TRBV7-2|.
TGTGCCAGCAGCTTAGGGTTCCTAAATGAAAAACTGTTTTTT
CASSLGFLNEKLFF
>TRBJ1-2|TRBD1|TRBV7-2|.
TGTGCCAGCAGCCCGGACAGGGGAGCCAGGGGGGGCTACACCTTC
CASSPDRGARGGYTF
>TRBJ2-7|TRBD1|TRBV28|.
TGTGCCAGCAGGCGGGACAGGGGATTCTCCTACGAGCAGTACTTC
CASRRDRGFSYEQYF
>TRBJ1-2|TRBD1|TRBV5-1|.
TGCGCCAGCAGCTTGGTACCCCCGACAGGGGGCGGGGGTGATGGCTACACCTTC
CASSLVPPTGGGGDGYTF
>TRBJ2-5|.|TRBV5-1|.
TGCGCCAGCAGCTTTCGGGATCCGAGGGGGACCCAGTACTTC
CASSFRDPRGTQYF
>TRBJ2-5|.|TRBV11-2|few
TGTGCCAGCAGCCCTCAGGGCGGGGAGACCCAGTACTTC
CASSPQGGETQYF
>TRBJ2-7|.|TRBV5-1|.
TGCGCCAGCAGCTTGGAGGCGGGGCTCGGCGAGCAGTACTTC
CASSLEAGLGEQYF
>TRBJ1-2|.|TRBV5-1|.
TGCGCCAGCAGCTTGGGCCGGGGATCACCCAATGGCTACACCTTC
CASSLGRGSPNGYTF
>TRBJ2-6|.|TRBV28|.
TGTGCCAGCAGTACACGAGTCGGGGCCAACGTCCTGACTTTC
CASSTRVGANVLTF
>TRBJ1-2|.|TRBV27|.
TGTGCCAGCAGCCCCCGGACGCACTATGGCTACACCTTC
CASSPRTHYGYTF
>TRBJ2-3|.|TRBV7-9|.
TGTGCCAGCAGCCGAGTCCGCACAGATACGCAGTATTTT
CASSRVRTDTQYF